This TCR beta chain originates from a study of blood T cell repertoires in COVID-19. Study-wide background: There were acute and convalescent COVID-19 samples, and they came from the United States, Italy and Spain. The analysed material was cDNA or gDNA that came from T cells, B-cell-depleted T cells, or PBMCs.

This CDR3 spans 14 amino acids. Germline lookup yields CDR1 SGHNT and CDR2 YENEEA. Trimming shortened V by 3 bases and J by 4 bases, and 12 bases separated the two germline ends. Using immunoSEQ multiplex PCR, the repertoire was profiled, and TCRdb retains in-frame clones only, with some absent. The repertoire includes approximately 220,000 clones, about nine tenths of them detected once, and about 2.6% sits in the top ten. Either two negative PCRs, clearance, or symptom resolution qualified Cohort 3 donors as recovered. What was sequenced was PBMCs or T cells enriched from blood (not recorded which). This clonotype originated in a woman aged 25 to 39 who had recovered from COVID-19. The chain couples TRBV11-3 to TRBJ1-1; D gene ambiguous. CDR3 DNA: TGTGCCAGCAGCTTGGGAGGGATTGTCACTGAAGCTTTCTTT. Protein: CASSLGGIVTEAFF.